Listed below are T cell receptor beta chains from one sample, sequenced in a study of T cells after posttransplantation cyclophosphamide. Data came from immunoSEQ multiplex PCR; TCRdb stores just in-frame clones and leaves some out. The profile shows 3,000 to 4,000 clones, about 80% of them singletons. Sequencing was carried out using CD8+ T cells sorted from bone marrow. These receptors were obtained from a woman aged 60-70 years in good health, CMV-negative, and a related stem cell transplant donor. The CDR3 runs from the conserved cysteine through the conserved F or W. D genes are given only for firm matches. Only some rows state a clone size, as once, few, many or a class for expanded clones.

DNA	CDR3	D	size	V	J
TGTGCCACCAGCAACCCCGTAGCGGGAGGGCCCCGGGAGACCCAGTACTTC	CATSNPVAGGPRETQYF	TRBD2	NA	TRBV15	TRBJ2-5
TGTGCCAGCAGCCAAGAAGAGACCGGGACAGGGTATGATGAGCAGTTCTTC	CASSQEETGTGYDEQFF	TRBD1	NA	TRBV4-2	TRBJ2-1
TGTGCCAGCAGCCACCTACAGGGACCAGATACGCAGTATTTT	CASSHLQGPDTQYF	NA	NA	TRBV4-2	TRBJ2-3
TGCGCCAGCAGCCAAGATCTTGATCTAGCATCCTACAATGAGCAGTTCTTC	CASSQDLDLASYNEQFF	NA	NA	TRBV4-3	TRBJ2-1
TGTGCCAGCAGCTTGGCGCTAGCTGGTACAGATACGCAGTATTTT	CASSLALAGTDTQYF	NA	once	TRBV5-6	TRBJ2-3
TGTGCCAGCAGAAAGGGGACAGGGGGCGCTGACTATGGCTACACCTTC	CASRKGTGGADYGYTF	TRBD1	NA	TRBV28	TRBJ1-2
TGTGCCAGCAGCGTAGACCCTGGACAGGGGGCCTACAATGAGCAGTTCTTC	CASSVDPGQGAYNEQFF	TRBD1	NA	TRBV9	TRBJ2-1
TGTGCCAGCAGTTTATGGGCAGGGGAGACGCTGGCTGAAGCTTTCTTT	CASSLWAGETLAEAFF	NA	NA	TRBV28	TRBJ1-1
TGTGCCATCAGGGCGGGGTCCTACAATGAGCAGTTCTTC	CAIRAGSYNEQFF	NA	NA	TRBV10-3	TRBJ2-1
TGTGCCACCAGCAGAGGCGGCGGGAGTACAGATACGCAGTATTTT	CATSRGGGSTDTQYF	TRBD2	NA	TRBV15	TRBJ2-3
TGTGCCAGCCTTGGGAGGGAATTGTACCAAGAGACCCAGTACTTC	CASLGRELYQETQYF	TRBD2	NA	TRBV27	TRBJ2-5
TGTGCCAGCAGCGACCCCGGGTTTAGGGGGAATGAGCAGTTCTTC	CASSDPGFRGNEQFF	NA	NA	TRBV7-6	TRBJ2-1
TGTGCCAGCAGCGGGACAGGGTCGGGGGATCAGCCCCAGCATTTT	CASSGTGSGDQPQHF	TRBD1	few	TRBV7-3	TRBJ1-5
TGTGCCAGCAGTGGACAGCGGGGGACTGAAGCTTTCTTT	CASSGQRGTEAFF	NA	NA	TRBV6-5	TRBJ1-1
TGCGCCAGCAGCCCGCCGGACAGGGAAGGTGAAAAACTGTTTTTT	CASSPPDREGEKLFF	TRBD1	NA	TRBV4-1	TRBJ1-4
TGCGCCAGCAGCCGGGACAGGGGTGAAGAAAAACTGTTTTTT	CASSRDRGEEKLFF	TRBD1	NA	TRBV4-1	TRBJ1-4
TGTGCCAGCGGAGGAAGGGAGCAGTTCTTC	CASGGREQFF	NA	NA	TRBV7-9	TRBJ2-1
TGTGCCAGCAGCCTTACAGGGGACACTGAAGCTTTCTTT	CASSLTGDTEAFF	TRBD1	NA	TRBV7-2	TRBJ1-1
TGTGCCAGCAGCCCGCAGAGCGCAGATACGCAGTATTTT	CASSPQSADTQYF	NA	NA	TRBV13	TRBJ2-3
TGTGCCAGCAGTGAAGACGGAGCCGGGGAGCTGTTTTTT	CASSEDGAGELFF	NA	NA	TRBV9	TRBJ2-2
TGCGCCAGCAGCCAGCCAGGGGTTCAGCCCCAGCATTTT	CASSQPGVQPQHF	NA	NA	TRBV4-1	TRBJ1-5
TGTGCCAGTAGTATCGGGGGACTAGGACCCAATGAGCAGTTCTTC	CASSIGGLGPNEQFF	TRBD2	NA	TRBV19	TRBJ2-1
TGTGCCAGCAGTTGGGACAGGCGGGAGCTGTTTTTT	CASSWDRRELFF	TRBD1	NA	TRBV6-5	TRBJ2-2
TGTGCCAGCAGCTCGGACAGCATGAACACTGAAGCTTTCTTT	CASSSDSMNTEAFF	NA	NA	TRBV9	TRBJ1-1
TGTGCCACCAGCCGAGGACAGGGGGAATATGGCTACACCTTC	CATSRGQGEYGYTF	TRBD1	NA	TRBV15	TRBJ1-2
TGTGCCAGTAGTATTCGAACAGGAACTAACTATGGCTACACCTTC	CASSIRTGTNYGYTF	NA	NA	TRBV19	TRBJ1-2
TGTGCCAGCAGCTTAGACGGGGGAGAACAGCCCCAGCATTTT	CASSLDGGEQPQHF	NA	NA	TRBV11-2	TRBJ1-5
TGTGCCAGCAGTTACTTGGCGGGGGCGGACCAAGAGACCCAGTACTTC	CASSYLAGADQETQYF	NA	NA	TRBV6-5	TRBJ2-5
TGTGCCACCAGCATTTTTCCGCCAGATTATAGCAATCAGCCCCAGCATTTT	CATSIFPPDYSNQPQHF	NA	NA	TRBV15	TRBJ1-5
TGCGCCAGCAGCCAAGTGCAGGGCACCTACAATGAGCAGTTCTTC	CASSQVQGTYNEQFF	NA	NA	TRBV4-1	TRBJ2-1
TGTGCCACCATGTCAGGGGCCGTCTATGGCTACACCTTC	CATMSGAVYGYTF	NA	NA	TRBV6-6	TRBJ1-2
TGTGCCATCGCCGGGGACAGCCAAGAGACCCAGTACTTC	CAIAGDSQETQYF	TRBD1	medium-sized	TRBV10-3	TRBJ2-5
TGTGCCAGCAGTTTGGTCCACGGGACAGGGGACTATGGCTACACCTTC	CASSLVHGTGDYGYTF	TRBD1	large	TRBV27	TRBJ1-2
TGTGCCAGCAGTCCAGGGACAGGGGACAGCAATGAGCAGTTCTTC	CASSPGTGDSNEQFF	TRBD1	NA	TRBV6-4	TRBJ2-1
TGTGCCAGCAGCTTCGGCCCAGCGGAGGGAGAAAAACTGTTTTTT	CASSFGPAEGEKLFF	NA	NA	TRBV7-6	TRBJ1-4
TGTGCCAGCAGTGAGAGGAAAGTGGGTTCGGGAAATCAGCCCCAGCATTTT	CASSERKVGSGNQPQHF	NA	NA	TRBV6-1	TRBJ1-5